These T cell receptor beta chains were read from a single sample in a study of T-cell memory formation after mild COVID-19. TCRdb ran MiXCR on the 5' RACE reads and lists one entry per CDR3 protein. The sample holds 250,000 to 350,000 distinct CDR3 sequences, approximately 20% seen once. Sequenced: PBMCs or a T cell subset sorted from them (not recorded which). These receptor sequences come from a man aged 18 to 29 who had mild COVID-19 (a few samples of this study predate the infection). Cell type and time point are not known. Each CDR3 is given with its conserved first and last residue. D genes are given only for firm matches. Size is omitted from some rows. Given values are once, few, many or a class for expanded clones.

j_gene,v_gene,abundance,d_gene,CDR3nt,CDR3aa
TRBJ2-7,TRBV7-2,few,TRBD1,TGTGCCAGCAGCTTAGACGCCGGGACAGGCTCCTACGAGCAGTACTTC,CASSLDAGTGSYEQYF
TRBJ2-7,TRBV18,few,TRBD1,TGTGCCAGCTCACCAGGGACAGGGGTAACCTACGAGCAGTACTTC,CASSPGTGVTYEQYF
TRBJ2-3,TRBV6-5,few,TRBD2,TGTGCCAGCAGTTACGCTAGCGGGGACACAGATACGCAGTATTTT,CASSYASGDTDTQYF
TRBJ2-2,TRBV15,few,TRBD1,TGTGCCACCAGAGACAGGGGGAGCACCGGGGAGCTGTTTTTT,CATRDRGSTGELFF
TRBJ2-3,TRBV5-1,-,-,TGCGCCAGCAGCGCAACAGGGCTCACAGATACGCAGTATTTT,CASSATGLTDTQYF
TRBJ2-3,TRBV7-2,-,TRBD1,TGTGCCAGCAGCCCAGGGGACAGAGACTCAGTTACGCAGTATTTT,CASSPGDRDSVTQYF
TRBJ1-1,TRBV7-9,-,-,TGTGCCAGCAGCTTAGGGACTTGGAAAGGGACTGAAGCTTTCTTT,CASSLGTWKGTEAFF
TRBJ1-4,TRBV6-2/TRBV6-3,few,-,TGTGCCAGCAGTTACCTGGGCGGAGCACTGTTTTTT,CASSYLGGALFF
TRBJ2-7,TRBV12-3/TRBV12-4,few,-,TGTGCCAGCAGCCCAGCCTTACAGGGTTACGAGCAGTACTTC,CASSPALQGYEQYF
TRBJ2-4,TRBV7-2,-,-,TGTGCCAGCAGCTTAGCAGGCCCTCGGGACATTCAGTACTTC,CASSLAGPRDIQYF
TRBJ2-7,TRBV6-5,-,-,TGTGCCAGCAGAGAGGGCTTCGAGCAGTACTTC,CASREGFEQYF
TRBJ1-2,TRBV25-1,few,-,TGTGCCAGCAGTGACACCGGGACTGATTATGGCTACACCTTC,CASSDTGTDYGYTF
TRBJ1-1,TRBV6-5,-,TRBD1,TGTGCCAGCAGACCGGTTACAGGGGGAGTAACTGAAGCTTTCTTT,CASRPVTGGVTEAFF
TRBJ2-7,TRBV10-2,few,-,TGCGCCAGCACTGGCCGATCCCTCCGGGGGATCATTCGAAACGAGCAGTACTTC,CASTGRSLRGIIRNEQYF
TRBJ2-2,TRBV9,-,-,TGTGCCAGCAGCGTCGTGGGCGTCACCGGGGAGCTGTTTTTT,CASSVVGVTGELFF
TRBJ2-2,TRBV6-2/TRBV6-3,-,-,TGTGCCAGCATCGGAGTCCATTCGAACACCGGGGAGCTGTTTTTT,CASIGVHSNTGELFF